This T cell receptor (beta chain) emerged from a study of post-analysis software for immune sequencing data. Study at large: Both relapsing-remitting and secondary progressive multiple sclerosis featured among the disease courses, as did progressive-relapsing multiple sclerosis.

Study outcomes and limitations: Normalized Chao1 diversity was significantly reduced in patients versus controls. When the samples were clustered directly with F measure, those that had been prepared in the same batch showed strong co-clustering.

Sequencing libraries made from TCR beta cDNA carried unique molecular identifiers. Each CDR3 protein is one row after TCRdb ran MiXCR on the PCR reads. Of around 700,000 distinct CDR3 sequences in the sample, 55% to 70% were seen once. A remark on this clonotype: Its specificity is unknown.

The sequence was collected from a girl aged 2-10 years with multiple sclerosis. Sequencing was done on a sample of blood.

CDR3 in amino acids: CSVAKHNTGELFF. The CDR3 coding sequence is TGCAGCGTTGCAAAACACAACACCGGGGAGCTGTTTTTT. The genes are TRBV29-1 and TRBJ2-2; D call uncertain. CDR1 and CDR2 from the germline V gene are SQVTM and ANQGSEA. This CDR3 is built from 13 residues. The V end lost 4 bases, the J end lost 2 bases, and 8 bases lay between the germline ends.